Below, 14 T cell receptor beta chains from the same sample are listed, as sequenced in a study of identical twins. TCRdb passed the 5' RACE reads through MiXCR, listing each CDR3 protein once. The sample has 1.5 million to 2 million distinct CDR3 sequences; about 31% are singletons. The sequencing input was cord blood. The receptor set was obtained from a newborn girl in good health.

This clonotype showed up many times. This rearrangement joins TRBV20-1 to TRBJ1-6, with 10 bases identical to TRBD1. V dropped 6 bases and J dropped 7; count of bases not matched to a gene: 3. The CDR3 has 13 residues. The germline V gene encodes CDR1 DFQATT and CDR2 SNEGSKA (reference sequence). CDR3 bases: TGCAGTGCCCCGGGACAGGGGAATTCACCCCTCCACTTT. Translated, it gives CSAPGQGNSPLHF.

This clonotype was picked up a small number of times. DNA of the CDR3: TGTGCCAGCAGCCCCTCGGGCCTACCCCGGGACTATGGCTACACCTTC. This codes for CASSPSGLPRDYGYTF. V and J are TRBV13 and TRBJ1-2; D is unclear. Trimming left V 5 bases short and J 3 bases short, with 19 bases between. The CDR3 is 16 amino acids. Germline assignment: CDR1 PRHDT and CDR2 FYEKMQ (reference sequence). The whole variable domain, remainder taken from reference TRBV13 and TRBJ1-2, is AAGVIQSPRHLIKEKRETATLKCYPIPRHDTVYWYQQGPGQDPQFLISFYEKMQSDKGSIPDRFSAQQFSDYHSELNMSSLELGDSALYFCASSPSGLPRDYGYTFGSGTRLTVV.

The rearrangement joins TRBV28 to TRBJ1-1; 7 nucleotides line up with TRBD1. The J segment lost 8 bases and the V segment lost 6 bases, leaving 9 bases of the junction unmatched. The CDR3 extends over 13 amino acids. Germline CDR1 MDHEN, CDR2 SYDVKM. The CDR3, as DNA: TGTGCCAGCAGCCGACAAGGGGGCCAGGAAGCTTTCTTT. Its translation is CASSRQGGQEAFF.

This clonotype was counted many times. The gene calls are TRBV10-3 and TRBJ2-3; 13 bases match TRBD2. Looked up from germline, CDR1 is ENHRY and CDR2 is SYGVKD. The CDR3 sequence is 16 residues long. J lost 7 bases, V lost 6 bases, and 10 bases had no gene match. As DNA, the CDR3 is TGTGCCATCAGCGCCGAGACTAGCGGGAGGAGAAATACGCAGTATTTT. Translation gives CAISAETSGRRNTQYF.

This rearrangement joins TRBV27 to TRBJ1-4; D ambiguous. V was clipped by 2 bases and J by 6 bases, with 10 bases between them. This CDR3 region has 14 residues. Germline CDR1 reads MNHEY; CDR2 reads SMNVEV (reference sequence). The CDR3 region is CASSLRGRHEKLFF. CDR3 sequence (DNA): TGTGCCAGCAGTTTACGAGGACGGCATGAAAAACTGTTTTTT.

This clonotype appeared a few times. V is TRBV20-1 and J is TRBJ2-1, with 9 bases matching TRBD2. The trim removed 0 bases at V and 5 bases at J, leaving 5 bases unmatched. The length of the CDR3 is 15 residues. Per the germline V gene, CDR1 is DFQATT and CDR2 is SNEGSKA (reference sequence). The CDR3 sequence is CSARDPSSGDNEQFF. The CDR3 nucleotides are TGCAGTGCTAGAGATCCATCTAGCGGGGACAATGAGCAGTTCTTC.

The chain is built from TRBV3-1 and TRBJ2-4, with 10 bases matching TRBD2. TRBJ2-7 matches the DNA end more closely, so the J call is doubtful. This CDR3 is 14 amino acids long. Germline-derived CDR1 and CDR2 are LGHDT and YNNKEL (reference sequence). CDR3 protein: CASSQTGTSVEQYF. DNA of the CDR3: TGTGCCAGCAGCCAAACCGGGACTAGCGTCGAGCAGTACTTC.

This clonotype was found many times. CDR3 sequence: CASSSSGEQYF. CDR3 bases: TGTGCCAGCAGCTCTAGCGGAGAGCAGTACTTC. The chain has TRBV13 and TRBJ2-7; 7 positions agree with TRBD2. This CDR3 is built from 11 residues. Unmatched junction bases numbered 1, after V lost 4 bases and J lost 7 bases. CDR1 is PRHDT, CDR2 FYEKMQ, per germline (reference sequence).

This clonotype has only a few counts. The chain is built from TRBV6-5 and TRBJ2-6; D ambiguous. The germline V gene has CDR1 MNHEY and CDR2 SVGAGI. This CDR3 region has 18 residues. Trimming stripped 0 bases from V and 0 bases from J, with 12 bases between. As DNA, the CDR3 is TGTGCCAGCAGTTACTCGGCACACTCTAGCTCTGGGGCCAACGTCCTGACTTTC. Its protein is CASSYSAHSSSGANVLTF.

This clonotype was counted a few times. The chain uses TRBV11-2 and TRBJ2-7; 10 bases are a match to TRBD2. Germline trimming cut 0 bases from V and 3 bases from J; bases unmatched to any gene: 8. Germline-derived CDR1 and CDR2 are SGHAT and FQNNGV. This CDR3 has 17 residues. The chain's CDR3 is CASSLDETSGEFYEQYF. The CDR3 region has the DNA TGTGCCAGCAGCTTAGATGAAACTAGCGGGGAGTTCTACGAGCAGTACTTC.

This clonotype has a count of ten or more. The CDR3 spells CASTTGPRAYNEQFF. The CDR3 nucleotides read TGCGCCAGCACCACTGGGCCAAGGGCCTACAATGAGCAGTTCTTC. This rearrangement joins TRBV5-1 to TRBJ2-1; no reliable D call. V shed 6 bases and J shed 2 bases, with 15 bases lying between them. The CDR3 has 15 amino acids. The germline CDR1 and CDR2 sequences are SGHRS and YFSETQ.

As to this clonotype: Germline and junction disagree at one end, which may indicate a read error. This chain joins TRBV18 and TRBJ2-5, with TRBD2 matching 10 bases. Germline V CDR1 and CDR2: KGHSH, LQKENI. This CDR3 contains 15 residues. CDR3 in DNA: TGTGCCAGCTCACCTCTAGCGGGAGTACAAGAGACCCGGTACTTC. Translation gives CASSPLAGVQETRYF.

V usage is TRBV7-9 and J usage is TRBJ1-2; D may be TRBD1 (6 bases). This CDR3 comprises 20 residues. CDR1 and CDR2 (germline): SEHNR, FQNEAQ (reference sequence). Trimming left V 2 bases short and J 4 bases short, with 29 bases between. The CDR3 loop is CASSLTPTGTGRPDLYGYTF. Here the CDR3 DNA reads TGTGCCAGCAGCTTAACACCTACTGGAACAGGGCGCCCCGATCTCTATGGCTACACCTTC.

The genes are TRBV7-9 and TRBJ1-5; the match to TRBD1 covers 7 bases. The CDR3 has 14 amino acids. J lost 6 bases, V lost 5 bases, and 7 bases had no gene match. Germline CDR1 is SEHNR and CDR2 is FQNEAQ (reference sequence). In DNA, the CDR3 is TGTGCCAGCAGCACCGGGACAGTACCTCAGCCCCAGCATTTT. Residues: CASSTGTVPQPQHF.